This TCR beta chain appears in the sequencing data of a study of cytomegalovirus exposure and HLA in healthy donors. Trimming cost V 3 bases and J 3 bases, with 17 bases left between them. This CDR3 is built from 16 residues. Germline values: CDR1 SGHRS, CDR2 YFSETQ. PCR primers comprised 60 Vbeta and 13 Jbeta primers. This table comes from immunoSEQ multiplex PCR, and its TCRdb copy is limited to in-frame clones, with some not included. The data contain 140,000 or so clones, more than 80% of them singletons. Among the donors, all were healthy bone marrow donors. This clone was counted once. V gene TRBV5-1 combines with J gene TRBJ2-3; D is perhaps TRBD2 (7 bases). The sample was PBMCs. The clonotype was recovered from a woman aged 40 to 55 in good health and CMV-seropositive. The CDR3 bases are TGCGCCAGCAGCTCCGATCAGGGGAGGGTAACAGATACGCAGTATTTT. Translated: CASSSDQGRVTDTQYF.